Listed here are 6 T cell receptor beta chains from one sample, sequenced in a study of cytomegalovirus exposure and HLA in healthy donors. A multiplex PCR was run with 60 Vbeta primers and 13 Jbeta primers. Using immunoSEQ multiplex PCR, the repertoire was profiled, and TCRdb retains in-frame clones only, with some absent. The sample includes 200,000 to 250,000 clones, over 60% seen only once; the top ten take 1.5% to 2%. The sequenced sample was PBMCs. Every receptor here comes from a man aged 18 to 30 in good health and CMV-seronegative.

This chain connects TRBV7-3 to TRBJ1-1, with TRBD1 matching 10 bases. This CDR3 has 17 amino acids. J lost 1 base, V lost 0 bases, and 5 bases had no gene match. Per germline, CDR1 SGHTA and CDR2 FQGTGA. The CDR3 loop reads CASSLTGTGVGNTEAFF. The CDR3 DNA reads TGTGCCAGCAGCTTAACGGGGACAGGGGTGGGGAACACTGAAGCTTTCTTT.

The genes are TRBV5-4 and TRBJ2-1; 9 bases fit TRBD2. Trimming cost V 5 bases and J 3 bases; bases outside gene matches: 6. Per the germline V gene, CDR1 is SGHNT and CDR2 is YYREEE (reference sequence). CDR3 length equals 15 residues. Here the CDR3 reads CASSLLAGGYNEQFF. The DNA for the CDR3 is TGTGCCAGCAGTTTACTAGCGGGTGGCTACAATGAGCAGTTCTTC.

This chain links TRBV6-5 with TRBJ2-2, with D uncertain. The CDR3 is 14 residues long. The ends were cut back, 8 bases at V and 2 bases at J, with 12 bases in the middle. Germline V lookup: CDR1 MNHEY, CDR2 SVGAGI. The CDR3 protein is CASGRVSNTGELFF. CDR3 DNA sequence: TGTGCCAGCGGTCGGGTCTCAAACACCGGGGAGCTGTTTTTT.

This clone was detected only a few times. The chain employs TRBV5-5 and TRBJ1-5; 7 nucleotides align to TRBD1. This CDR3 contains 14 residues. The V and J ends lost 0 bases and 7 bases, in that order; junction bases with no gene match: 4. Germline V CDR1 and CDR2: SGHKS, YYEKEE (reference sequence). CDR3 sequence reads: CASSLESGGQPQHF. The CDR3 region has the DNA TGTGCCAGCAGCTTGGAGTCAGGGGGGCAGCCCCAGCATTTT. Full variable domain (rest looked up from reference TRBV5-5 and TRBJ1-5): DAGVTQSPTHLIKTRGQQVTLRCSPISGHKSVSWYQQVLGQGPQFIFQYYEKEERGRGNFPDRFSARQFPNYSSELNVNALLLGDSALYLCASSLESGGQPQHFGDGTRLSIL.

This sequence joins TRBV28 and TRBJ2-3; 8 nucleotides agree with TRBD2. The CDR3 length is 14 residues. V lost 6 bases to trimming and J lost 6 bases; unmatched junction nucleotides: 8. Germline loops: CDR1 MDHEN, CDR2 SYDVKM. CDR3 amino acids: CASRRGGRSDTQYF. Written as DNA, the CDR3 is TGTGCCAGCAGAAGGGGCGGGAGGTCCGATACGCAGTATTTT.

A word on this clone: Within the sample, other DNA sequences also encode this same CDR3. The chain carries TRBV9 and TRBJ2-1; TRBD2 matches at 8 bases. The germline V gene has CDR1 SGDLS and CDR2 YYNGEE. The CDR3 contains 15 residues. After removal of 0 bases from V and 4 bases from J, the junction contained 3 bases not matched to a gene. This CDR3 is CASSVGTSGYNEQFF. DNA for the CDR3: TGTGCCAGCAGCGTAGGTACTAGCGGATACAATGAGCAGTTCTTC.